This T cell receptor beta chain was sequenced during a study of blood T cells in healthy people across ages. Study-level background: About one barcoded TCR beta cDNA was captured per two T cells.

Study-wide findings and caveats: Naive and antigen-experienced cells were not separated, limiting conclusive comparison.

Concerning this clonotype itself: Antigen unknown.

V was trimmed by 2 bases and J by 7 bases, leaving 9 bases between them. This CDR3 is 13 amino acids long. Germline V CDR1 and CDR2: MNHEY, SVGEGT. It was with a sample-barcoded 5' primer and a J-beta primer mix that a second PCR of about 7 to 12 cycles was run. TCRdb itself ran the 5' RACE reads through MiXCR, one entry per CDR3 protein. The table records hundreds of thousands of distinct CDR3 sequences, over 40% of them present only once. The sequencing sample was made of blood. V and J are TRBV6-2 or TRBV6-3 and TRBJ2-1; D gene unclear. This clonotype was sampled from a woman of 80 years or more in good health. In DNA form, the CDR3 reads TGTGCCAGCAGTTACGTCAGGAAGAATGAGCAGTTCTTC. This sequence encodes CASSYVRKNEQFF.